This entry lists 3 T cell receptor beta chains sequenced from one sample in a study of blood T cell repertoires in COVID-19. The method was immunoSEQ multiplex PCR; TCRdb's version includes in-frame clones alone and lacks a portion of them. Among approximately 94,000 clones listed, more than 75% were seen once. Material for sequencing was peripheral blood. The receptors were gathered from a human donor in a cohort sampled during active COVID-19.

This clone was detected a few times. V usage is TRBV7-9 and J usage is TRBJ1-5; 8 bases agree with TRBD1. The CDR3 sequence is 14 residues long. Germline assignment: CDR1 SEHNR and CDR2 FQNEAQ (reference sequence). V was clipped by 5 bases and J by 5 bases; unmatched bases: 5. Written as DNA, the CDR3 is TGTGCCAGCAGCGGACAGGGATCTTATCAGCCCCAGCATTTT. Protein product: CASSGQGSYQPQHF.

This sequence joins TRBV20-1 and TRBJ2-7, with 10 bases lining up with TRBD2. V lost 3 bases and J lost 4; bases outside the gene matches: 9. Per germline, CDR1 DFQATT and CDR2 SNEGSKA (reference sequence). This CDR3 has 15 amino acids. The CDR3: CSASTASGGKYEQYF. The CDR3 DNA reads TGCAGTGCTAGTACGGCTAGCGGGGGAAAGTACGAGCAGTACTTC.

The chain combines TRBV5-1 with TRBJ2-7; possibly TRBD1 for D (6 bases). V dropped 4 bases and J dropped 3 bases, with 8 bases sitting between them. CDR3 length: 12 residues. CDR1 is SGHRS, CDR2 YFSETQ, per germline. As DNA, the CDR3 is TGCGCCAGCAGCACGGACAGCTACGAGCAGTACTTC. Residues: CASSTDSYEQYF.